These T cell receptor beta chains were read from a single sample in a study of beta chain features in type 1 diabetes. Method: immunoSEQ multiplex PCR; TCRdb's copy keeps in-frame clones and lacks some. The table shows roughly 150,000 clones, with approximately 8% occurring only once. The sequenced sample consisted of central memory CD4+ T cells from blood. The receptor set was obtained from a man between 18 and 35 years old with type 1 diabetes. The CDR3 runs from the conserved cysteine through the conserved F or W. Each record gives: clone size, D gene, J gene, V gene, CDR3 DNA, CDR3 protein. The D gene is left open where the match is weak. Size tells how often a clone was seen (once, few, many) or the class of an expanded clone, and some rows leave it out.

few | TRBD1 | TRBJ2-1 | TRBV11-2 | TGTGCCAGCAGAGACAGGGGGTATGAGCAGTTCTTC | CASRDRGYEQFF
few | TRBD2 | TRBJ2-3 | TRBV29-1 | TGCAGCGTTGAAGGGGGGACTAGCGGGGGTTATAGCACAGATACGCAGTATTTT | CSVEGGTSGGYSTDTQYF
few | TRBD1 | TRBJ2-2 | TRBV29-1 | TGCAGCGTCTCTACACAGGGGTGGGGCACCGGGGAGCTGTTTTTT | CSVSTQGWGTGELFF
few | . | TRBJ2-7 | TRBV29-1 | TGCAGCGTCCGAACCCCAGGGGACGAGCAGTACTTC | CSVRTPGDEQYF
. | TRBD1 | TRBJ1-1 | TRBV15 | TGTGCCACCAGCAGGGAACCGGGACAGAGGACTTTCTTT | CATSREPGQRTFF
few | . | TRBJ2-5 | TRBV4-3 | TGCGCCAGCAGCCAAGGACGGGGGGCTAGCAAAGAGACCCAGTACTTC | CASSQGRGASKETQYF
many | TRBD1 | TRBJ1-5 | TRBV5-1 | TGCGCCAGCAGCTTGGACGGACAGGGCAATCAGCCCCAGCATTTT | CASSLDGQGNQPQHF
few | TRBD2 | TRBJ2-3 | TRBV18 | TGTGCCAGCTCACCAAGCGTTTTTGGACTAGCGGGGAGCACAGATACGCAGTATTTT | CASSPSVFGLAGSTDTQYF
. | TRBD1 | TRBJ1-5 | TRBV30 | TGTGCCTGGAGTCGGGACAGGGGGGCCCAGCCCCAGCATTTT | CAWSRDRGAQPQHF
few | TRBD1 | TRBJ1-1 | TRBV4-1 | TGCGCCAGCAGCCCGGGGACAGGCGATAACACTGAAGCTTTCTTT | CASSPGTGDNTEAFF
. | . | TRBJ1-4 | TRBV9 | TGTGCCAGCAGCGTAACAGGTGAAAAACTGTTTTTT | CASSVTGEKLFF
. | TRBD2 | TRBJ2-7 | TRBV11-2 | TGTGCCAGCAGCTTAGCACTAGCGGGGAACCCCTACGAGCAGTACTTC | CASSLALAGNPYEQYF
few | TRBD1 | TRBJ1-4 | TRBV28 | TGTGCCAGCAGTTTACTCACAGGGGTCGCAACTAATGAAAAACTGTTTTTT | CASSLLTGVATNEKLFF
few | . | TRBJ1-1 | TRBV4-3 | TGCGCCAGCAGCCAATCGGGAGGCACTGAAGCTTTCTTT | CASSQSGGTEAFF
few | TRBD1 | TRBJ1-1 | TRBV18 | TGTGCCAGCTCACCAGCGGACAGGGGCACTGAAGCTTTCTTT | CASSPADRGTEAFF
few | TRBD1 | TRBJ2-2 | TRBV6-1 | TGTGCCAGCAGGACAGGGGTAACCGGGGAGCTGTTTTTT | CASRTGVTGELFF
few | TRBD1 | TRBJ2-7 | TRBV4-1 | TGCGCCAGCAGCCGCGAACCGGGACAGGGACGCGAGCAGTACTTC | CASSREPGQGREQYF
few | TRBD1 | TRBJ1-2 | TRBV27 | TGTGCCAGCAGCCGAGGATCCAGGGGGCGAGGTGGCTACACCTTC | CASSRGSRGRGGYTF
. | TRBD1 | TRBJ1-6 | TRBV30 | TGTGCCTGGAGTACAGGGGGCTATAATTCACCCCTCCACTTT | CAWSTGGYNSPLHF
few | . | TRBJ1-2 | TRBV28 | TGTGCCAGCAGTTTGAGGCCGGCTGGCTACACCTTC | CASSLRPAGYTF
once | TRBD2 | TRBJ2-7 | TRBV11-2 | TGTGCCAGCAGCGCCGCTGGGGGGGAACGCGAGCAGTACTTC | CASSAAGGEREQYF
few | TRBD2 | TRBJ2-3 | TRBV9 | TGTGCCAGCAGCGTCGGACTAGCGGGACCCACAGATACGCAGTATTTT | CASSVGLAGPTDTQYF
few | . | TRBJ1-6 | TRBV7-9 | TGTGCCAGCAAGGGAGGGGGTAATTCACCCCTCCACTTT | CASKGGGNSPLHF
. | . | TRBJ2-1 | TRBV5-1 | TGCGCCAGCAGCTCCTCAGGGGTCCCCTACAATGAGCAGTTCTTC | CASSSSGVPYNEQFF
. | TRBD1 | TRBJ2-3 | TRBV6-5 | TGTGCCAGCAGTGGACAGGGGTGGGATACGCAGTATTTT | CASSGQGWDTQYF
. | . | TRBJ1-1 | TRBV6-1 | TGTGCCAGCAGCTCGACGATGAGGACTGAAGCTTTCTTT | CASSSTMRTEAFF
few | TRBD1 | TRBJ1-2 | TRBV4-2 | TGTGCCAGCAGCCAAGTGGAAGGACAGGGCTATGGCTACACCTTC | CASSQVEGQGYGYTF
few | TRBD2 | TRBJ2-3 | TRBV27 | TGTGCCAGCAGTTCCCTTTCGGGGGGGTTCACAGATACGCAGTATTTT | CASSSLSGGFTDTQYF
many | TRBD2 | TRBJ2-1 | TRBV30 | TGTGCCTGGAGACTGGGCGGGAGGAATGGCAATGAGCAGTTCTTC | CAWRLGGRNGNEQFF
few | TRBD1 | TRBJ2-5 | TRBV5-1 | TGCGCCAGCAGCTTGGCCTCGGGACAGGGCGAGAAGACCCAGTACTTC | CASSLASGQGEKTQYF
few | TRBD1 | TRBJ2-7 | TRBV7-9 | TGTGCCAGCAGATACGGACAGGGGAAAGACGAGCAGTACTTC | CASRYGQGKDEQYF
few | . | TRBJ1-1 | TRBV18 | TGTGCCAGCTCACCCCCAGTGAACACTGAAGCTTTCTTT | CASSPPVNTEAFF
. | . | TRBJ2-3 | TRBV6-1 | TGTGCCAGCAGTGAAGCCCGGGTAGATACGCAGTATTTT | CASSEARVDTQYF
. | . | TRBJ1-2 | TRBV18 | TGTGCCAGCTCACAGGGCAGGGTCTATGGCTACACCTTC | CASSQGRVYGYTF
few | . | TRBJ1-1 | TRBV5-1 | TGCGCCAGCAGCTTATTGAGTAGAAACACTGAAGCTTTCTTT | CASSLLSRNTEAFF